The present T cell receptor beta chain was sequenced within a study of blood T cell repertoires in COVID-19 (dated by TCRdb to the early 2020s). Context from the whole study: The collaborator samples originated in the United States, Italy and Spain and spanned the acute and convalescent phases of COVID-19. The material from the prospective study consisted of cDNA or gDNA derived from T cells, B-cell-depleted T cells, or PBMCs. Subjects who had been exposed to COVID-19, were actively infected with it, or had recovered from it provided the deeply sampled blood TCRbeta repertoires that made up the dataset. The repertoires were released in a freely available public database meant as a resource for research on the immune response to SARS-CoV-2. The samples were drawn from two sources: the first 160 participants of the ongoing ImmuneRACE study, and approximately 1,300 subjects contributed by 6 global collaborators. Nearly every sample came with metadata listing a de-identified subject ID, COVID-19 status, age in years and sex. Where available, HLA class I and class II types were taken from metadata supplied by the sample provider and were not determined by assay-based typing.

V sheds 3 bases and J sheds 2 bases, leaving 17 bases between their ends. The CDR3 contains 16 residues, cysteine and phenylalanine counted. Only the CDR3 portion is preserved as DNA: 48 bases, with reading frame beginning at the first base. The germline V gene supplies CDR1 SGDLS and CDR2 YYNGEE. Each collaborating institution followed its own protocols to collect whole blood in K2EDTA tubes. Collaborator samples were shipped for TCRbeta analysis as frozen whole blood, isolated PBMCs, or DNA extracted from either sample type. Study-wide findings and limitations: How much clinical and demographic metadata was included differed by source and by participant, and the metadata was provided uncurated.

TCRbeta CDR3 regions were amplified from genomic DNA using the immunoSEQ Assay, a bias-controlled multiplex PCR. The source study handled its data this way. Nucleated cell counts per sample were estimated from amplification of reference gene primers within the assay. Sequence reads were collapsed and filtered to measure the absolute abundance of every unique TCRbeta CDR3 rearrangement. Productive Simpson clonality was computed per sample as the square root of Simpson's diversity index over productive rearrangements. Entries here come from immuneACCESS through TCRdb and include only in-frame sequences with V and J called. Some clones fail to appear in such tables; in the studies checked, an unresolved V gene covers under half of the shortfall, and the cause of the remainder is unknown. V and J calls and clone size are given by that table; D and trimming were obtained from the DNA. Across this sample there are tens of thousands of clones, with 70% to 90% seen only once. Around 1.4% of the sample lies in the top ten.

A note on this clone: Its antigen target is currently unknown. No clone much larger than this one lies a single base away; base qualities are absent.

Rearrangement joined TRBV9 to TRBJ1-2, with a weak D call of TRBD1 (6 bases match). Sample: peripheral blood. The TCR originated in a man in his sixties with acute or convalescent COVID-19. This receptor carries the CDR3 CASSDPGTPVNYGYTF. The bases read TGTGCCAGCAGCGATCCTGGGACACCAGTCAACTATGGCTACACCTTC.